The present T cell receptor (beta chain) was sequenced within a study of blood T cell repertoires in COVID-19. Clones were read by immunoSEQ multiplex PCR, and TCRdb kept only the in-frame ones, dropping some. Counted here are 120,000 to 150,000 clones, 70% to 90% occurring once; the ten biggest clones make up 13%. This clone was observed a handful of times. The germline gives CDR1 SNHLY, CDR2 FYNNEI. The CDR3 totals 16 residues. V lost 4 bases, J lost 5 bases, and 18 bases lay in between. The TCR sequence derives from a man in his 60s with active or convalescent COVID-19. The chain employs TRBV2 and TRBJ1-3, with D hard to call. The sample consisted of peripheral blood. The CDR3 sequence: CASSGEDLSFRNTIYF. The CDR3 nucleotides are TGTGCCAGCAGTGGGGAGGACCTATCTTTTAGAAACACCATATATTTT. Full variable domain (rest looked up from reference TRBV2 and TRBJ1-3): EPEVTQTPSHQVTQMGQEVILRCVPISNHLYFYWYRQILGQKVEFLVSFYNNEISEKSEIFDDQFSVERPDGSNFTLKIRSTKLEDSAMYFCASSGEDLSFRNTIYFGEGSWLTVV.